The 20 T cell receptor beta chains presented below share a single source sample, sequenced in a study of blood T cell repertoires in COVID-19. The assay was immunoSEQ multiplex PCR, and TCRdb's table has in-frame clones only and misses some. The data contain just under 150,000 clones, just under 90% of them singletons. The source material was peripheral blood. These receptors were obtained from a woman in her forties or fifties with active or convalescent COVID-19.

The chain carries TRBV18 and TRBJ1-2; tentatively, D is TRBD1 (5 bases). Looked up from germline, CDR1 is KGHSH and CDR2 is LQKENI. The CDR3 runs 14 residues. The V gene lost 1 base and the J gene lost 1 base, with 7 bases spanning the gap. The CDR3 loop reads CASSPQGINYGYTF. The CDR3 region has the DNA TGTGCCAGCTCACCACAGGGGATTAACTATGGCTACACCTTC.

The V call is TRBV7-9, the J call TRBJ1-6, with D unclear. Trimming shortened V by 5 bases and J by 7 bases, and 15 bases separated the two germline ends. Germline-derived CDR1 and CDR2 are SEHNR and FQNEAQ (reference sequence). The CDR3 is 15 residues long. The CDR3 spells CASSPGETGNSPLHF. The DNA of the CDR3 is TGTGCCAGCAGCCCGGGAGAAACGGGGAATTCACCCCTCCACTTT.

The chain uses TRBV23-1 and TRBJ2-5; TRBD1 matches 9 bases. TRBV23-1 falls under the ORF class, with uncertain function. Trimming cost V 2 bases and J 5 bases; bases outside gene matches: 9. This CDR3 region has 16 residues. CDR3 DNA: TGCGCCAGCAGTCAACGACAACAGGGGGCCCGGGAGACCCAGTACTTC. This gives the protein CASSQRQQGARETQYF.

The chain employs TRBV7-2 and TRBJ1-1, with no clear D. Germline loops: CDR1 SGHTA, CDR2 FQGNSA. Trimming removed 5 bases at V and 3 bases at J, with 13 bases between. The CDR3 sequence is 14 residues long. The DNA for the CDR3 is TGTGCCAGCAGCCCCGAAGCGCTATACACTGAAGCTTTCTTT. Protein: CASSPEALYTEAFF.

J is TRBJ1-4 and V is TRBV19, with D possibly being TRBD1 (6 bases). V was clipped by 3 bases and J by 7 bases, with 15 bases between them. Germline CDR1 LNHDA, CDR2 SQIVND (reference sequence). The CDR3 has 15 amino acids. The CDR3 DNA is TGTGCCAGTAGTATTCAGGGGCGACTCCTTGAAAAACTGTTTTTT. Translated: CASSIQGRLLEKLFF.

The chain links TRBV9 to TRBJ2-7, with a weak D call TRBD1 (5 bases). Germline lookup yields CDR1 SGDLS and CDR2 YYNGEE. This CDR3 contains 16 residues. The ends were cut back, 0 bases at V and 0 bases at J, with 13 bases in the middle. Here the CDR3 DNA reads TGTGCCAGCAGCGTAGGACCCCACAGGAGCTCCTACGAGCAGTACTTC. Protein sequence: CASSVGPHRSSYEQYF.

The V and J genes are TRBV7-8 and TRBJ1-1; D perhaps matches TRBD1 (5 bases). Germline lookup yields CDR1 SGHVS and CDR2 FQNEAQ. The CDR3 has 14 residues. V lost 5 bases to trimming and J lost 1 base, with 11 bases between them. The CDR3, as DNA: TGTGCCAGCAGCCCTGTTGGGGCGAACACTGAAGCTTTCTTT. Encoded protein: CASSPVGANTEAFF. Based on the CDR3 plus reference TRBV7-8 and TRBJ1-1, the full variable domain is GAGVSQSPRYKVAKRGQDVALRCDPISGHVSLFWYQQALGQGPEFLTYFQNEAQLDKSGLPSDRFFAERPEGSVSTLKIQRTQQEDSAVYLCASSPVGANTEAFFGQGTRLTVV.

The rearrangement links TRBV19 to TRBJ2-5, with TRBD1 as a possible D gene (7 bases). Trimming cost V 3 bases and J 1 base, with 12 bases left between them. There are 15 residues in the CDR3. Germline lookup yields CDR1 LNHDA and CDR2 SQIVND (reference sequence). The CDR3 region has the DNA TGTGCCAGTAGTATTGGCCAGGGGGGCCAAGAGACCCAGTACTTC. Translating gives CASSIGQGGQETQYF.

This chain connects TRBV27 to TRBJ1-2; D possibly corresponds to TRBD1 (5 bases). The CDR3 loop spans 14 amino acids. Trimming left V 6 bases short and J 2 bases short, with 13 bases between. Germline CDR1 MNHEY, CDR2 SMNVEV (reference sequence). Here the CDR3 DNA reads TGTGCCAGCAGCCCTTGGGCAGGGAACTATGGCTACACCTTC. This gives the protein CASSPWAGNYGYTF.

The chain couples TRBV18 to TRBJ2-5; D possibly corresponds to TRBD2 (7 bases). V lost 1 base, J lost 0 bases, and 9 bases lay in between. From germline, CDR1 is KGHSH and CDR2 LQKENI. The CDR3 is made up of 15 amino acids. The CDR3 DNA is TGTGCCAGCTCACCACAGGGGGGGTACCAAGAGACCCAGTACTTC. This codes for CASSPQGGYQETQYF.

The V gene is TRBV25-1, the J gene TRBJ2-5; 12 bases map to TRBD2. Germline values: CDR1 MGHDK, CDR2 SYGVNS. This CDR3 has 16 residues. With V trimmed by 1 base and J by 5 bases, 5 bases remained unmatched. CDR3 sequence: CASSESLAGGLETQYF. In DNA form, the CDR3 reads TGTGCCAGCAGTGAATCCCTAGCGGGAGGGCTGGAGACCCAGTACTTC.

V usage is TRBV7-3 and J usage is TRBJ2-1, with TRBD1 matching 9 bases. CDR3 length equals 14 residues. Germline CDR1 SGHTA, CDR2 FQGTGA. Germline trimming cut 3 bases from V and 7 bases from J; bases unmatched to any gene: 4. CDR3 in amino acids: CASSFGTGWNEQFF. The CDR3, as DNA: TGTGCCAGCAGCTTCGGGACAGGGTGGAATGAGCAGTTCTTC.

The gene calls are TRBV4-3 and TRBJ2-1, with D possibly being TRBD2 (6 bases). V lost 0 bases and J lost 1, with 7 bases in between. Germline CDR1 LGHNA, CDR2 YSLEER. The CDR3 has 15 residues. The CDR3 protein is CASSQDGRSYNEQFF. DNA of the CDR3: TGCGCCAGCAGCCAAGACGGGAGATCCTACAATGAGCAGTTCTTC.

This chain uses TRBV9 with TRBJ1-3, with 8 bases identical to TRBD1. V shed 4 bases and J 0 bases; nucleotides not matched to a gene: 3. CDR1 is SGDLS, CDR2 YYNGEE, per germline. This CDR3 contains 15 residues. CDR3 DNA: TGTGCCAGCAGCTTCACAGGGGGCTCTGGAAACACCATATATTTT. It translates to CASSFTGGSGNTIYF.

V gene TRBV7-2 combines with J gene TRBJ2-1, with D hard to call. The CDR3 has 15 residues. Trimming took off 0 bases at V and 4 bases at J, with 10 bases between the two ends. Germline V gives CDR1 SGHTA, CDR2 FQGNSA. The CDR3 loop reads CASSLAQIAYNEQFF. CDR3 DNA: TGTGCCAGCAGCTTAGCCCAGATCGCTTACAATGAGCAGTTCTTC. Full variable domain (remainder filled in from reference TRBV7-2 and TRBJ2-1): GAGVSQSPSNKVTEKGKDVELRCDPISGHTALYWYRQSLGQGLEFLIYFQGNSAPDKSGLPSDRFSAERTGGSVSTLTIQRTQQEDSAVYLCASSLAQIAYNEQFFGPGTRLTVL.

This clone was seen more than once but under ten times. CDR3 region: CASIWERDTGELFF. As DNA, the CDR3 is TGTGCCAGCATCTGGGAGCGGGACACCGGGGAGCTGTTTTTT. The chain combines TRBV6-5 with TRBJ2-2; a possible D gene is TRBD2 (6 bases). Trimming took 7 bases from V and 3 from J, leaving 12 bases between them. This CDR3 has 14 residues. The V gene's germline CDR1 is MNHEY and CDR2 SVGAGI.

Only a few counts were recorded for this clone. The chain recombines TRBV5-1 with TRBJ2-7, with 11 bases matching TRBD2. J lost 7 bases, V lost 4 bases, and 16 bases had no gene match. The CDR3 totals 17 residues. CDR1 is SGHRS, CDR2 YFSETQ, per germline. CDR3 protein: CASSRVGGSASGGEQYF. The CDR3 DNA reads TGCGCCAGCAGCCGGGTCGGAGGGTCGGCTAGCGGGGGGGAGCAGTACTTC.

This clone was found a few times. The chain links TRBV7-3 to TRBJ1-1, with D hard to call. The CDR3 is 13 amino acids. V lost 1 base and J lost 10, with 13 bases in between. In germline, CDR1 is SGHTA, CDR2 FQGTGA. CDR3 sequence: CASSLMSGGPAFF. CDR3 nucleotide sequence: TGTGCCAGCAGCTTAATGTCGGGAGGCCCAGCTTTCTTT.

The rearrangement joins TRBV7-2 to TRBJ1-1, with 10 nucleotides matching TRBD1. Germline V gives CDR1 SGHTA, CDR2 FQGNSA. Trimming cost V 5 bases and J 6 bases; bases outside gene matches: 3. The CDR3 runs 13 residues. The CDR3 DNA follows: TGTGCCAGCAGCAGACAGGGGGCCGCTGAAGCTTTCTTT. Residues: CASSRQGAAEAFF.

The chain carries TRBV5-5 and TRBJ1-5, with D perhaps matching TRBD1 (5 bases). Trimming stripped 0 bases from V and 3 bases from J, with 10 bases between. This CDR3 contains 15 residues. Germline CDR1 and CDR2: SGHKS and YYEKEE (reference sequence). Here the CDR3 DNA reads TGTGCCAGCAGCTTGGAGGGGACTTCCAATCAGCCCCAGCATTTT. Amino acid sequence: CASSLEGTSNQPQHF. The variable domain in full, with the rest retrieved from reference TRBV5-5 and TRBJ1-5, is DAGVTQSPTHLIKTRGQQVTLRCSPISGHKSVSWYQQVLGQGPQFIFQYYEKEERGRGNFPDRFSARQFPNYSSELNVNALLLGDSALYLCASSLEGTSNQPQHFGDGTRLSIL.